This T cell receptor beta chain comes out of a study of spatial heterogeneity in lung cancer. Whole-study context: Beta-chain sequences were consistently detected more often than alpha-chain sequences.

TCRdb reprocessed the 5' RACE reads with MiXCR, giving one entry per CDR3 protein. The sample carries over 2,500 distinct CDR3 sequences, approximately 3% recorded once. The sample's time point: sample taken at primary tumor resection. The donors were 70 or so patients with non-small cell lung cancer that was early-stage and untreated. Whole RNA, which was extracted from tumor, nontumor lung tissue or frozen PBMC, was sequenced without any cell sorting. This receptor was obtained from a male donor with early-stage non-small cell lung cancer. The sequencing used normal lung tissue next to the tumor, collected at surgery.

The CDR3 spells CSAPGLAGGQATQYF. The DNA of the CDR3 is TGCAGTGCGCCGGGACTAGCGGGAGGGCAGGCTACGCAGTATTTT. The gene calls are TRBV20-1 and TRBJ2-3; 16 bases match TRBD2. V lost 6 bases to trimming and J lost 8 bases; unmatched junction nucleotides: 8. Per germline, CDR1 DFQATT and CDR2 SNEGSKA (reference sequence). There are 15 residues in the CDR3.